Given below is one T cell receptor (beta chain) in context. Its antigen is not identified. TCRdb keeps only in-frame clones here, not all; method: immunoSEQ multiplex PCR. The sample lists tens of thousands of clones; more than 65% were seen once. This record belongs to a study of a mutant IDH1 vaccine in newly diagnosed glioma. In the study overall: Averaging roughly 40 years of age, treated patients were about 60% male and approximately 38% female. Before enrollment, the patients had been treated with radiotherapy alone, temozolomide alone, or both together. Most of them had received both. The study's findings and limits: Alterations occurring in top peripheral T cell clonotypes seemed unrelated to pseudoprogression. It was approximately 93% of patients that developed vaccine-induced immune responses.

Time point defined: baseline, week 1 (first vaccination visit). Treatment: pre-vaccination baseline after standard-of-care therapy. The source of this sequence is a man younger than 45 with glioma. The sample consisted of PBMCs, taken from a glioma patient treated with radiotherapy, temozolomide or both.

CDR3 sequence: CASSPSTGKGGYTF. The CDR3 nucleotides are TGTGCCAGCAGCCCGAGCACAGGGAAGGGGGGCTACACCTTC. The rearrangement uses TRBV13 and TRBJ1-2; D is perhaps TRBD1 (6 bases). Trimming cost V 5 bases and J 8 bases, with 18 bases left between them. Germline-derived CDR1 and CDR2 are PRHDT and FYEKMQ (reference sequence). This CDR3 spans 14 amino acids.